One and the same sample provided the 19 T cell receptor beta chains below, sequenced in a study of blood T cell repertoires in COVID-19. TCRdb's table, derived via immunoSEQ multiplex PCR, lists solely in-frame clones and lacks some. Of 94,000 or so clones detected, roughly 91% appear once; the ten largest clones hold about 5%. The sequencing input was peripheral blood. These receptors were obtained from a woman at least 80 years old with active COVID-19.

The V call is TRBV25-1, the J call TRBJ2-2; D ambiguous. The V gene lost 0 bases and the J gene lost 1 base, with 6 bases spanning the gap. The CDR3 loop spans 15 amino acids. The germline V gene has CDR1 MGHDK and CDR2 SYGVNS. The CDR3 bases are TGTGCCAGCAGTGAATATGGAGAGAACACCGGGGAGCTGTTTTTT. Its protein is CASSEYGENTGELFF.

The CDR3 reads CASSADTEAFF. The CDR3 DNA follows: TGTGCCAGCAGCGCAGACACTGAAGCTTTCTTT. The chain employs TRBV7-2 and TRBJ1-1; no clear D gene. Looked up from germline, CDR1 is SGHTA and CDR2 is FQGNSA. Trimming removed 5 bases from V and 3 bases from J, with 4 bases in between. This CDR3 spans 11 amino acids.

The gene calls are TRBV7-9 and TRBJ2-2, with TRBD2 matching 10 bases. This CDR3 has 16 amino acids. Unmatched junction bases numbered 6, after V lost 3 bases and J lost 5 bases. CDR1 SEHNR and CDR2 FQNEAQ come from the germline V gene (reference sequence). CDR3 DNA sequence: TGTGCCAGCAGCTTCGGACTAGCGGACGGAACCGGGGAGCTGTTTTTT. Its translation is CASSFGLADGTGELFF. Complete variable domain (other parts from reference TRBV7-9 and TRBJ2-2): DTGVSQNPRHKITKRGQNVTFRCDPISEHNRLYWYRQTLGQGPEFLTYFQNEAQLEKSRLLSDRFSAERPKGSFSTLEIQRTEQGDSAMYLCASSFGLADGTGELFFGEGSRLTVL.

The genes are TRBV9 and TRBJ2-7; 10 positions match TRBD1. The CDR3 has 15 amino acids. V lost 0 bases and J lost 3; bases outside the gene matches: 3. Germline CDR1 and CDR2: SGDLS and YYNGEE. The CDR3 here is CASSVGWDRGYEQYF. In DNA form, the CDR3 reads TGTGCCAGCAGCGTAGGGTGGGACAGGGGCTACGAGCAGTACTTC.

This chain connects TRBV6-2 or TRBV6-3 to TRBJ2-6; no clear D. Deletions cut 3 bases from V and 3 bases from J, with 9 bases between. This CDR3 contains 15 residues. CDR1 is MNHEY, CDR2 SVGEGT, per germline. The CDR3: CASSYLPFGANVLTF. The CDR3 DNA sequence: TGTGCCAGCAGTTATCTCCCCTTTGGGGCCAACGTCCTGACTTTC.

The rearrangement joins TRBV27 to TRBJ1-1; D is possibly TRBD1 (5 bases). Germline CDR1 reads MNHEY; CDR2 reads SMNVEV (reference sequence). V was pared by 6 bases and J by 0 bases, with 8 bases between. The CDR3 consists of 13 residues. This CDR3 reads CASSYRMNTEAFF. In DNA form, the CDR3 reads TGTGCCAGCAGCTACAGGATGAACACTGAAGCTTTCTTT.

V gene TRBV7-2 combines with J gene TRBJ2-2; D unclear. This CDR3 spans 12 amino acids. Germline CDR1 and CDR2: SGHTA and FQGNSA. V was clipped by 0 bases and J by 7 bases, with 3 bases between them. This CDR3 is CASSLAYGELFF. The CDR3 DNA is TGTGCCAGCAGCTTAGCGTACGGGGAGCTGTTTTTT.

The chain joins TRBV6-6 to TRBJ1-1, with a tentative D call TRBD1 (5 bases). This CDR3 has 13 amino acids. Trimming stripped 6 bases from V and 2 bases from J, with 10 bases between. Germline CDR1 reads MNHNY; CDR2 reads SVGAGI (reference sequence). In nucleotides, the CDR3 is TGTGCCAGCAGGGGGCGCGGTAACACTGAAGCTTTCTTT. Its translation: CASRGRGNTEAFF.

This clone was found a few times. V gene TRBV5-1 combines with J gene TRBJ2-5, with 8 positions matching TRBD1. The CDR3 covers 13 residues. Germline loops: CDR1 SGHRS, CDR2 YFSETQ. With V trimmed by 7 bases and J by 8 bases, 10 bases remained unmatched. This CDR3 is CASRPGTGGTQYF. DNA of the CDR3: TGCGCCAGCCGCCCCGGGACAGGAGGTACCCAGTACTTC.

The V gene is TRBV27, the J gene TRBJ2-5; 7 bases fit TRBD2. In germline, CDR1 is MNHEY, CDR2 SMNVEV (reference sequence). The V segment lost 9 bases and the J segment 2 bases; nucleotides outside the gene matches: 18. CDR3 size: 17 residues. CDR3 amino acids: CASTYRKTASGQETQYF. The DNA for the CDR3 is TGTGCCAGTACATACCGGAAGACGGCTAGCGGTCAAGAGACCCAGTACTTC.

The V gene is TRBV9, the J gene TRBJ1-5, with 8 bases identical to TRBD1. Germline trimming cut 3 bases from V and 0 bases from J; bases unmatched to any gene: 2. This CDR3 region has 15 residues. From germline, CDR1 is SGDLS and CDR2 YYNGEE. Written as DNA, the CDR3 is TGTGCCAGCAGCGGGACAGGGACTAGCAATCAGCCCCAGCATTTT. This encodes CASSGTGTSNQPQHF.

V usage is TRBV6-2 or TRBV6-3 and J usage is TRBJ2-7; 14 bases line up with TRBD2. In germline, CDR1 is MNHEY, CDR2 SVGEGT. The ends lost 6 bases at V and 6 bases at J; junction bases unmatched: 7. The CDR3 runs to 15 residues. The CDR3 coding sequence is TGTGCCAGCAGCCCGGGACTAGCGGGAGTAGGCGAGCAGTACTTC. It yields the protein CASSPGLAGVGEQYF.

This chain links TRBV5-1 with TRBJ2-3; perhaps TRBD1 as D (5 bases). CDR3 size: 13 residues. Germline values: CDR1 SGHRS, CDR2 YFSETQ. V lost 4 bases and J 12 bases, leaving 18 bases between the germline ends. Written as DNA, the CDR3 is TGCGCCAGCAGCCCTCTTGGGGCACCCCATCAGTATTTT. Translating gives CASSPLGAPHQYF.

This clone was counted only a few times. V usage is TRBV10-3 and J usage is TRBJ2-7; 8 bases are shared with TRBD1. CDR3 length: 14 amino acids. Germline CDR1 is ENHRY and CDR2 is SYGVKD. V shed 6 bases, J shed 4 bases, and the junction held 8 bases outside the gene matches. The CDR3 reads CAIRPTGAKYEQYF. The CDR3 DNA follows: TGTGCCATCAGACCGACAGGGGCCAAATACGAGCAGTACTTC.

The V call is TRBV6-6, the J call TRBJ1-3; D call uncertain. The CDR3 is made up of 17 amino acids. The germline V gene has CDR1 MNHNY and CDR2 SVGAGI (reference sequence). Trimming shortened V by 6 bases and J by 0 bases, and 18 bases separated the two germline ends. CDR3 bases: TGTGCCAGCAGCCGAACTAGGGCCGCGAACTCTGGAAACACCATATATTTT. Its translation: CASSRTRAANSGNTIYF.

The J gene is TRBJ2-3, the V gene TRBV7-8; D possibly corresponds to TRBD1 (5 bases). The germline V gene encodes CDR1 SGHVS and CDR2 FQNEAQ. This CDR3 contains 14 residues. V gave up 1 base and J gave up 5 bases, with 10 bases separating them. CDR3 in amino acids: CASSLEARGDTQYF. CDR3 coding DNA: TGTGCCAGCAGCTTAGAGGCTAGGGGAGATACGCAGTATTTT.

V and J are TRBV7-2 and TRBJ2-3, with 10 nucleotides matching TRBD2. Germline values: CDR1 SGHTA, CDR2 FQGNSA. This CDR3 comprises 17 residues. V shed 0 bases, J shed 5 bases, and the junction held 8 bases outside the gene matches. The CDR3 sequence: CASSLAWSGRAGDTQYF. CDR3 nucleotides: TGTGCCAGCAGCTTAGCATGGAGCGGGAGGGCCGGAGATACGCAGTATTTT.

The rearrangement links TRBV29-1 to TRBJ1-4, with unresolved D. This CDR3 is 11 amino acids long. The V and J ends lost 5 bases and 7 bases respectively, with 8 bases between them. The germline gives CDR1 SQVTM, CDR2 ANQGSEA. As DNA, the CDR3 is TGCAGCGTTTCCCCAGGTGAAAAACTGTTTTTT. Protein sequence: CSVSPGEKLFF.

The chain is built from TRBV6-5 and TRBJ1-1; 8 positions agree with TRBD1. This CDR3 contains 15 residues. The germline V gene has CDR1 MNHEY and CDR2 SVGAGI. Trimming at V came to 0 bases and at J to 5 bases, leaving 5 bases not matched to a gene. The CDR3 nucleotides are TGTGCCAGCAGTTACTCGCGGGACAGGAGTACTGAAGCTTTCTTT. Its protein is CASSYSRDRSTEAFF.